One and the same sample provided the 2 T cell receptor beta chains below, sequenced in a study of shared clonotypes between healthy human individuals. Profiling relied on immunoSEQ multiplex PCR, and the TCRdb table lists in-frame clones only, not all of them. The data contain approximately 940,000 clones, roughly 72% of them seen just once; the ten biggest clones take up about 1.5%. Source material: memory CD4+ T cells sorted from blood. Stated subset: CD45RA-negative fraction. These receptors were collected from a man between 18 and 35 years old in good health.

This clone was detected only once. CDR3 residues: CASSTGLAINTDTQYF. CDR3 in DNA: TGCGCCAGCAGCACGGGACTAGCAATCAACACAGATACGCAGTATTTT. The chain has TRBV5-1 and TRBJ2-3, with TRBD2 identical over 9 bases. CDR1 and CDR2 from the germline V gene are SGHRS and YFSETQ. V was clipped by 4 bases and J by 2 bases; unmatched bases: 8. The CDR3 contains 16 residues.

The V call is TRBV18, the J call TRBJ2-2; weak D call: TRBD1 (5 bases). V was clipped by 3 bases and J by 4 bases, with 15 bases between them. This CDR3 spans 16 amino acids. CDR1 and CDR2 (germline): KGHSH, LQKENI. Written as DNA, the CDR3 is TGTGCCAGCTCACCGGGGCAAGGGTGGAGCACCGGGGAGCTGTTTTTT. Translated, it gives CASSPGQGWSTGELFF.